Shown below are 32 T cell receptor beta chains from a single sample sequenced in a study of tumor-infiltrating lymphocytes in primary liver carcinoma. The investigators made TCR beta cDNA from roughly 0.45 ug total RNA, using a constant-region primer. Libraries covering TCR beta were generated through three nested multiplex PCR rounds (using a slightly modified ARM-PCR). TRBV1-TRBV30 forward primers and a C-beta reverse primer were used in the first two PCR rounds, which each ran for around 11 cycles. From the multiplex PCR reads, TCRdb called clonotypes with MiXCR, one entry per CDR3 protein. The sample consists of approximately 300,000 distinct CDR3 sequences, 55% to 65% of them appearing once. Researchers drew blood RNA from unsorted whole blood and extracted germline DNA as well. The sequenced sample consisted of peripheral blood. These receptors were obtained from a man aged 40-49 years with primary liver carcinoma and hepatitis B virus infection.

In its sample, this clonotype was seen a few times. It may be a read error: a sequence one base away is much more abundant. The CDR3: CASRPGWVRADTQYF. The CDR3 DNA reads as TGTGCCAGCAGACCTGGATGGGTAAGGGCTGATACGCAGTATTTT. The chain carries TRBV6-6 and TRBJ2-3; no reliable D call. The CDR3 is 15 residues long. In germline, CDR1 is MNHNY, CDR2 SVGAGI (reference sequence). Between the trimmed V and J ends, which lost 6 bases and 6 bases, there was a span of 19 bases.

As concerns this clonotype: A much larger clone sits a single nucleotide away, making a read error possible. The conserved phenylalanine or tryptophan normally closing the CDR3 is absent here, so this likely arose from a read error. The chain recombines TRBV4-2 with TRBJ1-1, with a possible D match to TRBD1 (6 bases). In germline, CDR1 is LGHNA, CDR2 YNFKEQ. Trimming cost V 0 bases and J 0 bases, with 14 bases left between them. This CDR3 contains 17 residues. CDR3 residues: CASSQDFAGVMNTEAFS. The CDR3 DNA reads TGTGCCAGCAGCCAAGATTTCGCAGGGGTAATGAACACTGAAGCTTTCTCT.

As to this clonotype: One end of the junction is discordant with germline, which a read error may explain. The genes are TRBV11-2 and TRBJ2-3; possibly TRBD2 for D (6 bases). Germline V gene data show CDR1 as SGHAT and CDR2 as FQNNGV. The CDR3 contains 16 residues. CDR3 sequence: CASSIVGAAGTDTQYF. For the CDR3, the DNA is TGTGCTAGCAGCATAGTGGGCGCGGCGGGAACAGATACGCAGTATTTT.

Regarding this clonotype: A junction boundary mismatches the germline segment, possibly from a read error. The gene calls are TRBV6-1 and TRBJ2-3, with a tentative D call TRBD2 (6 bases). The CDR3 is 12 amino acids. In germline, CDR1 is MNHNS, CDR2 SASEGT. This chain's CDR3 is CVSSDIADTQYF. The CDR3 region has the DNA TGTGTCAGCAGTGATATAGCGGATACGCAGTACTTT.

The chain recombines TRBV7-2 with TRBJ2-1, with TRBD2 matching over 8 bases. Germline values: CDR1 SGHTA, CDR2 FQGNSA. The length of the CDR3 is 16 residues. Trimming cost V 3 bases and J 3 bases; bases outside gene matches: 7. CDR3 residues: CASSFGASGFYNEQFF. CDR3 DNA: TGTGCCAGCAGCTTTGGGGCTAGCGGGTTCTACAATGAGCAGTTCTTC.

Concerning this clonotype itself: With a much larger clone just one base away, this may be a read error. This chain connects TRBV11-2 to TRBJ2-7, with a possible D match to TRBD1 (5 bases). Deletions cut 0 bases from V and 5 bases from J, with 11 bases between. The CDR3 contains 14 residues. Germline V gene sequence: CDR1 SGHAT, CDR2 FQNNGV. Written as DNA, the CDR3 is TGTGCCAGCAGCTTAGATCGACAGTCCCACGAGCAGTACTTC. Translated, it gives CASSLDRQSHEQYF.

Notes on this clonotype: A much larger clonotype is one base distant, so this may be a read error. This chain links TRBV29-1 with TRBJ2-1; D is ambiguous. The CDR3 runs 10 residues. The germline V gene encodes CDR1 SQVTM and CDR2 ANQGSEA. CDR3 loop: CSAGDNGQFF. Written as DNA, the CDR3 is TGCAGCGCAGGCGACAATGGGCAGTTCTTC.

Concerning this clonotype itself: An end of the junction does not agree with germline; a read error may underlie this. The DNA of the CDR3 is TGCACCAGCAGCTTGGGAGGGGGCACAGATATGCAGTATTTT. This gives the protein CTSSLGGGTDMQYF. The chain uses TRBV5-1 and TRBJ2-3; possibly TRBD1 or TRBD2 for D (7 bases each). The CDR3 runs to 14 residues. Germline V CDR1 and CDR2: SGHRS, YFSETQ.

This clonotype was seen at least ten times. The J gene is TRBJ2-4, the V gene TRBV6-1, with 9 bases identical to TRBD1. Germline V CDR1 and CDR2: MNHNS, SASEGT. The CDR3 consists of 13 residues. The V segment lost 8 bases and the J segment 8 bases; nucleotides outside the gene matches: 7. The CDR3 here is CASSGQGTDIQYF. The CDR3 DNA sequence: TGTGCCAGCTCGGGACAGGGTACGGACATTCAGTACTTC.

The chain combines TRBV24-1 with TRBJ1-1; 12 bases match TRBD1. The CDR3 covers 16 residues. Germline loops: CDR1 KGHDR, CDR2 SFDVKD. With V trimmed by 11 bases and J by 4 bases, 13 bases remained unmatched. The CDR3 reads CASHRDRGPRGTEAFF. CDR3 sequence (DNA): TGTGCCAGCCACCGGGACAGGGGGCCTCGTGGCACTGAAGCTTTCTTT.

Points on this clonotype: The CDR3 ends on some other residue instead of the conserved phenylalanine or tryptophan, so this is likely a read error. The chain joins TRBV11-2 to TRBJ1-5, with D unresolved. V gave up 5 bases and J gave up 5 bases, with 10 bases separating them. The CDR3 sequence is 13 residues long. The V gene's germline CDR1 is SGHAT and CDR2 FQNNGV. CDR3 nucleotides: TGTGCCAGCAGCCCGGACTGGGATCAGCCCCAGCATTTG. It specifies CASSPDWDQPQHL.

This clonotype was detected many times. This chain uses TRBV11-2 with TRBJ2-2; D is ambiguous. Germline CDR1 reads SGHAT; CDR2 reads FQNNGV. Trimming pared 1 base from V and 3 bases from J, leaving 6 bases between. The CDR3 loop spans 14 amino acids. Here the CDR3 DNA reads TGTGCCAGCAGCTTAGGGCAGCACACCGGGGAGCTGTTTTTT. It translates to CASSLGQHTGELFF.

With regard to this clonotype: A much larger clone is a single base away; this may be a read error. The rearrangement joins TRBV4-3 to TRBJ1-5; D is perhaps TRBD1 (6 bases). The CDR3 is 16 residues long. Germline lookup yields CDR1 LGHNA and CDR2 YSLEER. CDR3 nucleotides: TGCGCCAGCAGCCAAGGTTCCTGGGGGGGCAATCGGCCCCAGCATTTT. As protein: CASSQGSWGGNRPQHF.

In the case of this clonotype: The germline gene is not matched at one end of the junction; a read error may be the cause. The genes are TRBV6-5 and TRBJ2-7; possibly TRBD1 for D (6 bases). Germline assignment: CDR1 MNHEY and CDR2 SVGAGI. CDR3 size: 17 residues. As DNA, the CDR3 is TGTACCAGCAGTTACTACCGGAATCAGGGGATTACCTACGAGCACTACTTC. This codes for CTSSYYRNQGITYEHYF.

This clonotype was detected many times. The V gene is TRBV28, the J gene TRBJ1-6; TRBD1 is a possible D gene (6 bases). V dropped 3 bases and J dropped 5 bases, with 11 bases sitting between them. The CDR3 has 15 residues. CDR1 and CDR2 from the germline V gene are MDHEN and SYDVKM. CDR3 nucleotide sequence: TGTGCCAGCAGTTTTTTCCCAGGGGATAATTCACCCCTCCACTTT. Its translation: CASSFFPGDNSPLHF.

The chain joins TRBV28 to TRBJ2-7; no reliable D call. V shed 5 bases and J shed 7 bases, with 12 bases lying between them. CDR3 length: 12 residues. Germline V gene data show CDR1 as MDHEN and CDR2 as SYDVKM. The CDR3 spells CASSTGVNEQYF. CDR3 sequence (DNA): TGTGCCAGCAGTACTGGGGTGAATGAGCAGTACTTC.

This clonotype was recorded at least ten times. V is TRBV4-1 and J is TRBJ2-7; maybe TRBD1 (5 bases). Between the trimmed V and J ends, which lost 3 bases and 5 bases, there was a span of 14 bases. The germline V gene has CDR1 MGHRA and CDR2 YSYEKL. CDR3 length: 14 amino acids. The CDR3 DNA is TGCGCCAGCAGCCAGGACCAAGCAGGGAACGAGCAGTACTTC. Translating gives CASSQDQAGNEQYF.

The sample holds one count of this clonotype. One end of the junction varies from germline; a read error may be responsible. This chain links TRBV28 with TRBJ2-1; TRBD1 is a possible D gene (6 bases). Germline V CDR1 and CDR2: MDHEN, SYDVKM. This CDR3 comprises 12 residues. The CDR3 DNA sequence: TGTGTCAGCAGTTCCCCAGGGGATGAGCAGTTCTTC. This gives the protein CVSSSPGDEQFF.

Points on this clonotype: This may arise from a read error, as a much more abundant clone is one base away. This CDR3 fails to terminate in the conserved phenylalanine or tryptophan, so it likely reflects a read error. CDR3 sequence (DNA): TGTGCCAGCAGCCGACCCTTGTTGGGGGAGACCCAGTACTTA. The encoded protein is CASSRPLLGETQYL. The J gene is TRBJ2-5, the V gene TRBV4-2; D unclear. The CDR3 is 14 residues long. Germline V gene lookup returns CDR1 LGHNA and CDR2 YNFKEQ. V lost 4 bases, J lost 5 bases, and 14 bases lay in between.

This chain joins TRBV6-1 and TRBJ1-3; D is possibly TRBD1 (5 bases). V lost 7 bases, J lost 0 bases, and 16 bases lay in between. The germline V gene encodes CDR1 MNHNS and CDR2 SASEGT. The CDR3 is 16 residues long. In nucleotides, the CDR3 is TGTGCCAGCACCCCGGCAACGGGACCCTCTGGAAACACCATATATTTT. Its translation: CASTPATGPSGNTIYF.

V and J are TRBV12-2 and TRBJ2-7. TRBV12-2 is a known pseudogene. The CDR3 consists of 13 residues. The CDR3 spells CASRPSATYEQYF. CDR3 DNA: TGTGCAAGTCGCCCTAGCGCTACCTACGAGCAGTACTTC.

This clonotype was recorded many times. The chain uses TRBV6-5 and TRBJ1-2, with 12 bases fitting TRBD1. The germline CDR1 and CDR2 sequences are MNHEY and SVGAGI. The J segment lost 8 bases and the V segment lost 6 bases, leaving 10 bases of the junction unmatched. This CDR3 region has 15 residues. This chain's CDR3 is CASRRGQGALRGYTF. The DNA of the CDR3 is TGTGCCAGCAGGCGGGGACAGGGGGCCTTACGGGGCTACACCTTC.

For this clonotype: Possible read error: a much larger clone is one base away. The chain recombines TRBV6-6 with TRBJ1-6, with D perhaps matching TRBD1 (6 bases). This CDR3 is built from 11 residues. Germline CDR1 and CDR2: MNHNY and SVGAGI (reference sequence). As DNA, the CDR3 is TGTGCCAGCAGACAGGGTTCACCCCACCACTTT. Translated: CASRQGSPHHF.

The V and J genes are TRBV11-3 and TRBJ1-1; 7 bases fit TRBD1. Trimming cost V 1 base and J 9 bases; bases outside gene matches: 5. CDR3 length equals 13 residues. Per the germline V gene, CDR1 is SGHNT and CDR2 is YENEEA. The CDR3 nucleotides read TGTGCCAGCAGCTTAGCAGGGGGGACTAAAGCTTTCTTT. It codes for CASSLAGGTKAFF.

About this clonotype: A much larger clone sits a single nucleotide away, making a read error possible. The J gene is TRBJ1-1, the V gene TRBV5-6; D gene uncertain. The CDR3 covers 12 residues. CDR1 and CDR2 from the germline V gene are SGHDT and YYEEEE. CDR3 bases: TGTACCAGCAGCTTGATGGGCACTGAAGCTTTCTTT. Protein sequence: CTSSLMGTEAFF.

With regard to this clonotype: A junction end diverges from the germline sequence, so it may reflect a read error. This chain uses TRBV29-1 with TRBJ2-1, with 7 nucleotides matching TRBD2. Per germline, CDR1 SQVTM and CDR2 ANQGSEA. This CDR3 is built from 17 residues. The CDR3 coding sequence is TGCGGCGTTGATGGGACTAACGGGAATCTTACCTACAATGAGCAGTTCTTC. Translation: CGVDGTNGNLTYNEQFF.

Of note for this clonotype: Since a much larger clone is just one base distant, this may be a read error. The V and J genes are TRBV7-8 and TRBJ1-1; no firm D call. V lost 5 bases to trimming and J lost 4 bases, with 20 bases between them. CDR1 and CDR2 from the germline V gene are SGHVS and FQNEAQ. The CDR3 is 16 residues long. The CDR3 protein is CASSPTVVSEITEAFF. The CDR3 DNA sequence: TGTGCCAGCAGCCCGACCGTGGTGTCGGAGATCACTGAAGCTTTCTTT.

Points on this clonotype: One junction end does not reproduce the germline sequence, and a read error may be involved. CDR3 coding DNA: TGTGCCAGCAGCAACGGGACAAGGGATCGTCAGTCCCAGCATTTT. Protein: CASSNGTRDRQSQHF. The chain recombines TRBV11-3 with TRBJ1-5, with a possible D match to TRBD1 (6 bases). The CDR3 sequence is 15 residues long. The germline V gene encodes CDR1 SGHNT and CDR2 YENEEA.

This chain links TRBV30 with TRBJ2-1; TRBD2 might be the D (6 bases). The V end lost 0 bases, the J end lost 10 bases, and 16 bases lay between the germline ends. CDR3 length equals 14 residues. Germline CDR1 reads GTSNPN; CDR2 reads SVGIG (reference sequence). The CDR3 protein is CAWSVRSGDSEQFF. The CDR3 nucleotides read TGTGCCTGGAGTGTACGTTCGGGGGATTCCGAGCAGTTCTTC.

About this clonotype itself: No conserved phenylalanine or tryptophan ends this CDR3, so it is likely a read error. Here the CDR3 DNA reads TGTGCCTGGAGTTACACAGATACGCAGTATCTT. Translation: CAWSYTDTQYL. The genes are TRBV30 and TRBJ2-3; D is uncertain. Trimming took 2 bases from V and 2 from J, leaving 2 bases between them. Germline loops: CDR1 GTSNPN, CDR2 SVGIG (reference sequence). This CDR3 region has 11 residues.

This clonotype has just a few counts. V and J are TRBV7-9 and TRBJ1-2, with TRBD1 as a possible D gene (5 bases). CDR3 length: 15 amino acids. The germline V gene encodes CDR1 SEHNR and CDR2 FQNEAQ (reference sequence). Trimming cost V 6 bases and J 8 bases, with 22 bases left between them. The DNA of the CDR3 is TGTGCCAGCAGTTCCGGAGGGACCCCGACGGGAGGCTACACCTTC. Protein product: CASSSGGTPTGGYTF.

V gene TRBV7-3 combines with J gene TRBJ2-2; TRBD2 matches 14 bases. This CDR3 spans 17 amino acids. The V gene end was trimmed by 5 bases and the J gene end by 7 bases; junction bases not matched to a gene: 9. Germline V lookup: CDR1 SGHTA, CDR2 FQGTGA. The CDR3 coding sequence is TGTGCCAGCAGCGCCACATCGGGACTAGCGGGAGTCGGGGAGCTGTTTTTT. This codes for CASSATSGLAGVGELFF.